The rows below give T cell receptor beta chains drawn from one sample of a study of identical twins. TCRdb processed the 5' RACE reads anew with MiXCR; each CDR3 protein has one entry. Counted here are approximately 620,000 distinct CDR3 sequences, 8.6% occurring once; the ten biggest clones make up 0.98%. In addition, the sample was reused for a study of yellow fever vaccine responses in identical twins.

Sample: PBMCs. These receptors all stem from a woman under 30 in good health. CDR3s leave out the opening cysteine and the closing phenylalanine or tryptophan.

J: TRBJ2-3; V: TRBV20-1; CDR3: SETGGVSTDTQY
J: TRBJ1-6; V: TRBV7-6; CDR3: ASSLGAGEDSPLH
J: TRBJ2-7; V: TRBV7-9; CDR3: ASREQGAGYEQY
J: TRBJ2-3; V: TRBV10-2; CDR3: ASSDPDPRLAGGTDTQY
J: TRBJ2-3; V: TRBV7-2; CDR3: ASSLVSGWVSTDTQY
J: TRBJ2-5; V: TRBV5-1; CDR3: ASSLFTGQNQETQY
J: TRBJ2-5; V: TRBV20-1; CDR3: SARAFSEQETQY
J: TRBJ1-2; V: TRBV20-1; CDR3: SARDQRPAYGYT
J: TRBJ2-1; V: TRBV4-1; CDR3: ASSQVFGGGTSYNEQF
J: TRBJ2-2; V: TRBV15; CDR3: ATSRDRTSGIAGELF
J: TRBJ2-1; V: TRBV19; CDR3: ASLDRFSSYNEQF
J: TRBJ2-1; V: TRBV20-1; CDR3: SALDLSGRAPEQF
J: TRBJ2-5; V: TRBV12-3/TRBV12-4; CDR3: ASRGGVETQY
J: TRBJ2-1; V: TRBV3-1; CDR3: ASSKGLAGETNEQF
J: TRBJ1-4; V: TRBV25-1; CDR3: ASRAAGTGNGKLF
J: TRBJ1-5; V: TRBV27; CDR3: ASSLYAGSNQPQH
J: TRBJ2-3; V: TRBV11-2; CDR3: ASSPLGGLVTDTQY
J: TRBJ2-1; V: TRBV5-4; CDR3: ASSSGGGGNEQF
J: TRBJ2-2; V: TRBV12-3/TRBV12-4; CDR3: ASSLALWTVNTGELF
J: TRBJ2-2; V: TRBV3-1; CDR3: ASSQELGAGELF
J: TRBJ2-1; V: TRBV28; CDR3: ASSSRGGGLNNEQF
J: TRBJ1-5; V: TRBV12-3/TRBV12-4; CDR3: ASSFYSLGQPQH
J: TRBJ2-1; V: TRBV7-2; CDR3: ASSRSTSGRGNEQF
J: TRBJ2-1; V: TRBV5-1; CDR3: ASSSLDRGGGDEQF
J: TRBJ2-7; V: TRBV7-2; CDR3: ASRRAGGVKEQY
J: TRBJ2-3; V: TRBV4-3; CDR3: ASSQAGQGLGDTQY
J: TRBJ2-1; V: TRBV12-3/TRBV12-4; CDR3: ASSPAGGHYNEQF
J: TRBJ2-1; V: TRBV20-1; CDR3: SARAGTGVYNEQF
J: TRBJ2-5; V: TRBV12-3/TRBV12-4; CDR3: ASRGTTQETQY
J: TRBJ2-7; V: TRBV21-1; CDR3: ASSKLGTSGGYEQY
J: TRBJ2-7; V: TRBV6-5; CDR3: ASSYSAGAEQY
J: TRBJ2-7; V: TRBV29-1; CDR3: SARLAGASGSYEQY
J: TRBJ2-3; V: TRBV7-2; CDR3: ASSSVGADTQY
J: TRBJ2-7; V: TRBV3-1; CDR3: ASSRGGGGYEQY
J: TRBJ1-5; V: TRBV6-2/TRBV6-3; CDR3: ASKKDRGGNQPQH
J: TRBJ2-3; V: TRBV7-2; CDR3: ASSSRPRDTQY
J: TRBJ2-1; V: TRBV6-5; CDR3: ASSYSPGTTIEQF
J: TRBJ2-6; V: TRBV20-1; CDR3: SARGAAGSSGANVLT
J: TRBJ2-1; V: TRBV24-1; CDR3: ATSDFGTSNYNEQF
J: TRBJ1-4; V: TRBV4-3; CDR3: ASSQDDIGGEKLF
J: TRBJ1-2; V: TRBV20-1; CDR3: SATGFNYGYT
J: TRBJ2-3; V: TRBV12-3/TRBV12-4; CDR3: ASSLKDRPSTDTQY
J: TRBJ2-2; V: TRBV5-1; CDR3: ASSLGQGTGELF
J: TRBJ1-1; V: TRBV30; CDR3: AWSVAAGTEAF
J: TRBJ2-2; V: TRBV27; CDR3: ASQGGLAYTGELF
J: TRBJ2-7; V: TRBV6-2/TRBV6-3; CDR3: ASMRGFLPSGLLGEQY
J: TRBJ1-4; V: TRBV7-3; CDR3: ASSLRDRALRKLF
J: TRBJ2-3; V: TRBV20-1; CDR3: SAKDRLGTPDTQY
J: TRBJ1-5; V: TRBV28; CDR3: ASSLYEDGNQPQH
J: TRBJ2-7; V: TRBV12-3/TRBV12-4; CDR3: ATRLSSGSHEQY
J: TRBJ2-1; V: TRBV3-1; CDR3: ASSPRDYQLNEQF
J: TRBJ2-7; V: TRBV5-4; CDR3: ASSARVEPYEQY